These 19 T cell receptor beta chains were sequenced from one sample in a study of OX40 agonist ivuxolimab in advanced cancers. Assay used: immunoSEQ multiplex PCR; TCRdb lists only in-frame clones, some missing. The sample has 55,000 to 80,000 clones, about 88% seen once. The sample was CD4+ or CD8+ T cells sorted from blood, taken in a trial of the OX40 agonist ivuxolimab. These receptors were taken from an adult with an advanced solid tumor such as melanoma, head and neck, liver or kidney cancer.

The J gene is TRBJ2-7, the V gene TRBV6-1, with D uncertain. The germline gives CDR1 MNHNS, CDR2 SASEGT. This CDR3 contains 14 residues. V was shortened by 3 bases and J by 2 bases, with 11 bases between the two germline ends. The CDR3 DNA follows: TGTGCCAGCAGTGACCTTAGCTACACCTACGAGCAGTACTTC. This sequence encodes CASSDLSYTYEQYF.

The gene calls are TRBV19 and TRBJ2-1, with TRBD2 identical over 14 bases. This CDR3 contains 15 residues. Germline CDR1 LNHDA, CDR2 SQIVND (reference sequence). The junction had 3 bases not matched to a gene; V was cut back by 3 bases and J by 8 bases. The CDR3 loop reads CASSIQGLAGDEQFF. The DNA of the CDR3 is TGTGCCAGTAGTATCCAGGGACTAGCGGGAGATGAGCAGTTCTTC.

The chain employs TRBV5-1 and TRBJ1-2; 12 nucleotides align to TRBD1. The CDR3 has 17 amino acids. Germline V lookup: CDR1 SGHRS, CDR2 YFSETQ. The V segment lost 7 bases and the J segment 8 bases; nucleotides outside the gene matches: 18. The CDR3 bases are TGCGCCAGCTCATCGGGACAGGGGGCAGACAGGATGGTAGGCTACACCTTC. Translation: CASSSGQGADRMVGYTF.

The CDR3 DNA is TGTGCCAGCAGCCAAGGGGTTACGAATCCCTACAATGAGCAGTTCTTC. Amino acid sequence: CASSQGVTNPYNEQFF. The chain is built from TRBV14 and TRBJ2-1; D not resolved. The germline gives CDR1 SGHDN, CDR2 FVKESK. V dropped 1 base and J dropped 2 bases, with 12 bases sitting between them. The CDR3 sequence is 16 residues long.

This clone was counted a single time. V gene TRBV10-1 combines with J gene TRBJ2-7; TRBD2 matches 7 bases. Germline CDR1 is WNHNN and CDR2 is SYGVQD (reference sequence). The CDR3 has 15 residues. The J segment lost 4 bases and the V segment lost 2 bases, leaving 8 bases of the junction unmatched. In DNA, the CDR3 is TGCGCCAGCAGTGAGAACAGCGGGACCGGGTACGAGCAGTACTTC. Its translation: CASSENSGTGYEQYF.

The chain recombines TRBV11-1 with TRBJ2-1, with D possibly being TRBD2 (6 bases). Germline loops: CDR1 SGHAT, CDR2 FQDESV (reference sequence). The CDR3 sequence is 13 residues long. V lost 2 bases, J lost 7 bases, and 9 bases lay in between. CDR3 residues: CASSLLRENEQFF. Here the CDR3 DNA reads TGTGCCAGCAGCTTATTACGGGAGAATGAGCAGTTCTTC.

V gene TRBV18 combines with J gene TRBJ1-5, with D possibly matching TRBD1 (5 bases). This CDR3 comprises 15 residues. Germline assignment: CDR1 KGHSH and CDR2 LQKENI. V lost 5 bases to trimming and J lost 2 bases, with 13 bases between them. CDR3 loop: CASSAGGGGNQPQHF. The CDR3 nucleotides are TGTGCCAGCTCAGCGGGGGGTGGCGGCAATCAGCCCCAGCATTTT.

The chain is built from TRBV6-5 and TRBJ2-1; 9 bases line up with TRBD1. The V gene end was trimmed by 0 bases and the J gene end by 3 bases; junction bases not matched to a gene: 3. The CDR3 is made up of 16 amino acids. Germline-derived CDR1 and CDR2 are MNHEY and SVGAGI. As DNA, the CDR3 is TGTGCCAGCAGTTACTCTACAGGGGGCCTCTACAATGAGCAGTTCTTC. It specifies CASSYSTGGLYNEQFF.

The chain combines TRBV5-1 with TRBJ1-1, with TRBD1 as a possible D gene (5 bases). The germline CDR1 and CDR2 sequences are SGHRS and YFSETQ. Between the trimmed V and J ends, which lost 4 bases and 3 bases, there was a span of 19 bases. The CDR3 extends over 16 amino acids. CDR3 nucleotides: TGCGCCAGCAGCGAAACTTCAGGGAAGTTAGACACTGAAGCTTTCTTT. Its translation is CASSETSGKLDTEAFF.

J is TRBJ2-1 and V is TRBV19; 9 nucleotides line up with TRBD2. The J segment lost 8 bases and the V segment lost 2 bases, leaving 16 bases of the junction unmatched. Germline values: CDR1 LNHDA, CDR2 SQIVND (reference sequence). CDR3 length: 18 amino acids. The CDR3 region has the DNA TGTGCCAGTAGTATAAAGGGTTCGGTGCGGGAGGGCCGTTATGAGCAGTTCTTC. This sequence encodes CASSIKGSVREGRYEQFF. Full variable domain (missing parts from reference TRBV19 and TRBJ2-1): DGGITQSPKYLFRKEGQNVTLSCEQNLNHDAMYWYRQDPGQGLRLIYYSQIVNDFQKGDIAEGYSVSREKKESFPLTVTSAQKNPTAFYLCASSIKGSVREGRYEQFFGPGTRLTVL.

This clone was detected once. The gene calls are TRBV5-1 and TRBJ2-7; D is unclear. Germline V gene sequence: CDR1 SGHRS, CDR2 YFSETQ. V was cut by 3 bases and J by 4 bases, with 8 bases left in between. CDR3 length equals 12 residues. CDR3 amino acids: CASSSSQYEQYF. CDR3 in DNA: TGCGCCAGCAGCTCGAGTCAGTACGAGCAGTACTTC.

The chain is built from TRBV29-1 and TRBJ2-5; D is perhaps TRBD1 or TRBD2 (6 bases each). Per germline, CDR1 SQVTM and CDR2 ANQGSEA. The V end was cut by 2 bases, the J end by 5 bases, with 15 bases between. The length of the CDR3 is 14 residues. Here the CDR3 DNA reads TGCAGCGTTGAACAGGTCGGGGGCTTGGAGACCCAGTACTTC. Amino acids: CSVEQVGGLETQYF.

The chain uses TRBV20-1 and TRBJ2-1; no firm D call. The CDR3 is 10 amino acids. Germline CDR1 reads DFQATT; CDR2 reads SNEGSKA (reference sequence). V lost 3 bases, J lost 4 bases, and 1 base lay in between. The chain's CDR3 is CSARYNEQFF. Here the CDR3 DNA reads TGCAGTGCTAGGTACAATGAGCAGTTCTTC.

The chain has TRBV11-3 and TRBJ2-2; D may be TRBD2 (5 bases). The germline V gene encodes CDR1 SGHNT and CDR2 YENEEA. The V gene lost 4 bases and the J gene lost 7 bases, with 7 bases spanning the gap. The length of the CDR3 is 12 residues. The CDR3: CASSSDYGELFF. The DNA of the CDR3 is TGTGCCAGCAGCTCAGACTACGGGGAGCTGTTTTTT.

J is TRBJ2-2 and V is TRBV7-9; maybe TRBD2 (6 bases). Germline V CDR1 and CDR2: SEHNR, FQNEAQ (reference sequence). V was cut by 2 bases and J by 5 bases, with 12 bases left in between. The CDR3 loop spans 15 amino acids. CDR3 bases: TGTGCCAGCAGCTTAATGTCGGGAGAGACCGGGGAGCTGTTTTTT. The encoded protein is CASSLMSGETGELFF.

The J gene is TRBJ2-3, the V gene TRBV5-1, with TRBD1 identical over 8 bases. Germline V lookup: CDR1 SGHRS, CDR2 YFSETQ. There are 14 residues in the CDR3. Germline trimming cut 1 base from V and 4 bases from J; bases unmatched to any gene: 2. The CDR3 bases are TGCGCCAGCAGCTTGACAGGGGGACCAGATACGCAGTATTTT. Translated, it gives CASSLTGGPDTQYF.

The rearrangement uses TRBV6-6 and TRBJ1-1; D is possibly TRBD1 (5 bases). Germline CDR1 reads MNHNY; CDR2 reads SVGAGI (reference sequence). The CDR3 totals 15 residues. V shed 7 bases and J shed 0 bases, with 15 bases lying between them. For the CDR3, the DNA is TGTGCCAGCACCTTCAGCTCGGGGCTGAACACTGAAGCTTTCTTT. Translated: CASTFSSGLNTEAFF.

This chain uses TRBV29-1 with TRBJ1-2, with D unresolved. This CDR3 has 15 amino acids. V gave up 0 bases and J gave up 0 bases, with 11 bases separating them. The germline V gene has CDR1 SQVTM and CDR2 ANQGSEA. This CDR3 is CSVEDSGIANYGYTF. The CDR3 DNA reads TGCAGCGTTGAAGATTCCGGAATAGCTAACTATGGCTACACCTTC. Drawing the rest from reference TRBV29-1 and TRBJ1-2, the complete variable domain is SAVISQKPSRDICQRGTSLTIQCQVDSQVTMMFWYRQQPGQSLTLIATANQGSEATYESGFVIDKFPISRPNLTFSTLTVSNMSPEDSSIYLCSVEDSGIANYGYTFGSGTRLTVV.

This clone was observed once. The gene calls are TRBV5-1 and TRBJ2-5; 7 positions agree with TRBD2. V lost 6 bases, J lost 5 bases, and 4 bases stayed unmatched. Germline CDR1 SGHRS, CDR2 YFSETQ. The CDR3 covers 12 residues. The chain's CDR3 is CASTRESETQYF. The DNA of the CDR3 is TGCGCCAGCACGCGGGAGAGCGAGACCCAGTACTTC.